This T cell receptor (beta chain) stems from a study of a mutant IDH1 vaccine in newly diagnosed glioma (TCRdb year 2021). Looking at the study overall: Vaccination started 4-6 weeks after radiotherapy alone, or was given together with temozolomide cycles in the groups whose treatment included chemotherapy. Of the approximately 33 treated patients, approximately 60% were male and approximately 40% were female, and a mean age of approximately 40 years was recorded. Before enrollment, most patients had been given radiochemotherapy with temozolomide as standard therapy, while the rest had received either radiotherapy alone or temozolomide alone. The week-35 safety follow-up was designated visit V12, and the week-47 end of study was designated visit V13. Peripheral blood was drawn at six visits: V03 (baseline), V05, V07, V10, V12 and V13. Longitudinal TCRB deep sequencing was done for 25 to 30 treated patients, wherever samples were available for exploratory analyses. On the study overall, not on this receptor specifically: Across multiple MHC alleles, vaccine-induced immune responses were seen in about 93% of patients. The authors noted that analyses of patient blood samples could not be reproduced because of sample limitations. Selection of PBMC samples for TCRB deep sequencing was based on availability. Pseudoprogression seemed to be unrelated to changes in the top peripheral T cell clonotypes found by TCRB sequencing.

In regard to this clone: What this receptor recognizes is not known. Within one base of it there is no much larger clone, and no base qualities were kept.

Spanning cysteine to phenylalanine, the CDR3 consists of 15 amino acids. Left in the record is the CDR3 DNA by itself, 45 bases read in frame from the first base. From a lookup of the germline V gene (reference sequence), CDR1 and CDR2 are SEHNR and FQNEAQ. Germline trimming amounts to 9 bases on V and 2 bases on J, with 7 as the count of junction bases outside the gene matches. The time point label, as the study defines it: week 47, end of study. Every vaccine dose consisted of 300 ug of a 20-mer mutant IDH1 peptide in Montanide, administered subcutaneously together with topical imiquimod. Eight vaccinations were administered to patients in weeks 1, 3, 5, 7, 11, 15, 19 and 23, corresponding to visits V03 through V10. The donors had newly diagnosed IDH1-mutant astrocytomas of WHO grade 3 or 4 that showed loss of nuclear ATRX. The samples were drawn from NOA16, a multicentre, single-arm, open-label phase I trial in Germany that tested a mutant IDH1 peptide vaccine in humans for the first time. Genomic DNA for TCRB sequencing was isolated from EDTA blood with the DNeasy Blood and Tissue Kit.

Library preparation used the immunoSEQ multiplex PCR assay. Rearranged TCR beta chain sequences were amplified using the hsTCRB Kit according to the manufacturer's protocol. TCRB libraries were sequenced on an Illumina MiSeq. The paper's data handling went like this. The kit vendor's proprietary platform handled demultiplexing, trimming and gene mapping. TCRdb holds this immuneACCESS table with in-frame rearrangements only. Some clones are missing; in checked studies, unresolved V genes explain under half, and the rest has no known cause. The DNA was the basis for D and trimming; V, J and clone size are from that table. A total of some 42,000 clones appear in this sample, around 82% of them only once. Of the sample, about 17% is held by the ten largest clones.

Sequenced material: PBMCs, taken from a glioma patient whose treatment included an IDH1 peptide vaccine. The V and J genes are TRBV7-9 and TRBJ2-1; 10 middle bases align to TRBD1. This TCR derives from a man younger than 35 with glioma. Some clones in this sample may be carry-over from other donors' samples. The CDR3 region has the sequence CASGTGVGTYNEQFF. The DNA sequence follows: TGTGCCAGTGGGACAGGGGTTGGCACCTACAATGAGCAGTTCTTC.